Listed below are T cell receptor beta chains from one sample, sequenced in a study of shared clonotypes between healthy human individuals. The assay was immunoSEQ multiplex PCR, and TCRdb's table has in-frame clones only and misses some. This table holds 1.4 million to 1.5 million clones, around 97% found once. The source material was naive CD4+ T cells sorted from blood. The source is a man younger than 40 in good health. CDR3s include the opening cysteine and the closing phenylalanine or tryptophan. The D gene is left open where the match is weak.

d_gene,j_gene,v_gene,CDR3aa
.,TRBJ1-2,TRBV6-5,CASVASPNYGYTF
.,TRBJ1-3,TRBV19,CASSPGVFGSGNTIYF
.,TRBJ2-1,TRBV18,CASSPELGSSYNEQFF
TRBD2,TRBJ2-2,TRBV4-3,CASSQELSGATKGRTGELFF
TRBD2,TRBJ2-7,TRBV2,CASSVELAGNEQYF
.,TRBJ2-3,TRBV29-1,CSATASTDTQYF
TRBD2,TRBJ2-3,TRBV5-1,CASSLPASGYSTDTQYF
TRBD2,TRBJ2-1,TRBV6-5,CASSVIAGGPFEQFF
TRBD2,TRBJ2-1,TRBV5-1,CASSSGLAGNSYNEQFF
.,TRBJ2-7,TRBV4-3,CASSQRVAAAPDEQYF
.,TRBJ1-1,TRBV2,CASRPGLMNTEAFF
.,TRBJ2-4,TRBV28,CASSPRGVAKNIQYF
TRBD2,TRBJ2-1,TRBV30,CASRGTSRYNEQFF
TRBD2,TRBJ2-1,TRBV10-3,CAIRTGTRVYNEQFF
TRBD1,TRBJ1-1,TRBV15,CATSRDDRDNPEAFF
TRBD2,TRBJ2-7,TRBV28,CASEGLAGAGSYEQYF
.,TRBJ2-1,TRBV4-1,CASSSRDRTYNEQFF
.,TRBJ2-1,TRBV20-1,CSARPYDEQFF
.,TRBJ1-4,TRBV9,CASSVGGLSEKLFF
.,TRBJ2-1,TRBV14,CASSQVRRLGEFF
.,TRBJ2-7,TRBV5-8,CASSLEINRDPYEQYF
.,TRBJ1-1,TRBV28,CASRLGRKAFF
TRBD2,TRBJ2-2,TRBV11-3,CASSLFLAGGTGELFF
TRBD2,TRBJ2-1,TRBV6-1,CASSALAGESVNEQFF
.,TRBJ1-3,TRBV18,CASSPLGSSGNTIYF
.,TRBJ2-3,TRBV2,CASSEAGLTNTQYF